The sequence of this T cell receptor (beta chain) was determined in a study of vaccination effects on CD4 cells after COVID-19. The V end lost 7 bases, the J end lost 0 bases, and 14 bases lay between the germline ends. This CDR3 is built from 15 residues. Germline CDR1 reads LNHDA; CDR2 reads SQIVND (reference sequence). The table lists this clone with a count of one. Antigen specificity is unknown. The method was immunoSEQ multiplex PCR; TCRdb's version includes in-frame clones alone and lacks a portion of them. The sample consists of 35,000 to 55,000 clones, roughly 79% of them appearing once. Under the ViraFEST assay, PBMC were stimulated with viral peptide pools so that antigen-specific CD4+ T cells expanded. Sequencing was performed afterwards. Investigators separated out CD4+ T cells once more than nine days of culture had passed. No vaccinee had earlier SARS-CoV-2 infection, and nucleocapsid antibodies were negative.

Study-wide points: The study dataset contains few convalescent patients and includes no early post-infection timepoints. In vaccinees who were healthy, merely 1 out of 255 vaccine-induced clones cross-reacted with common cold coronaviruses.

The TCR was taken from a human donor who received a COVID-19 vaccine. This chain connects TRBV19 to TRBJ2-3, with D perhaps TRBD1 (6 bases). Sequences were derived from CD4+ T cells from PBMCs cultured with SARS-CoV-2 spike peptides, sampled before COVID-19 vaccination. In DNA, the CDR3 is TGTGCCAGTAAGATACAGGGTCGGAGCACAGATACGCAGTATTTT. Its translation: CASKIQGRSTDTQYF.